Below, 13 T cell receptor beta chains from the same sample are listed, as sequenced in a study of blood T cell repertoires in COVID-19. TCRdb's table, derived via immunoSEQ multiplex PCR, lists solely in-frame clones and lacks some. The sample lists 140,000 to 150,000 clones, over 75% occurring once. Sequencing was performed on peripheral blood. Every receptor here comes from a human donor in a cohort sampled during active COVID-19.

On this clone itself: A read error may produce the germline difference seen at one junction end. The chain employs TRBV4-3 and TRBJ1-1; 8 nucleotides match TRBD1. This CDR3 has 13 amino acids. The germline CDR1 and CDR2 sequences are LGHNA and YSLEER. The CDR3 region is CASSPDPRQGPSF. The CDR3 DNA follows: TGCGCCAGCAGCCCCGACCCAAGACAGGGGCCTTCCTTT.

This clone occurred once. V and J are TRBV15 and TRBJ1-5; no clear D gene. The V and J ends lost 0 bases and 4 bases respectively, with 10 bases between them. The CDR3 is 15 residues long. Germline V lookup: CDR1 LNHNV, CDR2 YYDKDF (reference sequence). The CDR3: CATSRDLAKNQPQHF. CDR3 coding DNA: TGTGCCACCAGCAGAGATTTGGCAAAAAATCAGCCCCAGCATTTT.

This clone showed up just a few times. CDR3 amino acids: CASSLHRNTGELFF. CDR3 bases: TGCGCCAGCAGCTTACACAGAAACACCGGGGAGCTGTTTTTT. The V and J genes are TRBV5-1 and TRBJ2-2, with no clear D. This CDR3 is 14 amino acids long. Germline loops: CDR1 SGHRS, CDR2 YFSETQ. The V end was cut by 2 bases, the J end by 2 bases, with 7 bases between.

The sample holds a few counts of this clone. V and J are TRBV19 and TRBJ2-2; 10 bases agree with TRBD1. Losses at the gene ends were 10 bases for V and 6 bases for J; bases not matched to a gene: 5. This CDR3 spans 13 amino acids. Germline CDR1 is LNHDA and CDR2 is SQIVND (reference sequence). The CDR3 protein is CATDRGRAGELFF. The CDR3, as DNA: TGTGCCACAGACAGGGGGCGAGCCGGGGAGCTGTTTTTT.

This clone was observed a few times. The chain carries TRBV4-1 and TRBJ1-2; the D is unclear. Germline loops: CDR1 MGHRA, CDR2 YSYEKL. The CDR3 loop spans 14 amino acids. Trimming shortened V by 3 bases and J by 7 bases, and 15 bases separated the two germline ends. The CDR3 nucleotides are TGCGCCAGCAGCCAGAATCGGGATGTAGGTGGCTACACCTTC. This encodes CASSQNRDVGGYTF.

CDR3 sequence: CASSQVGQGASGYTF. The CDR3 bases are TGCGCCAGCAGCCAAGTTGGACAGGGGGCTTCTGGCTACACCTTC. This chain uses TRBV4-1 with TRBJ1-2, with TRBD1 matching over 11 bases. Germline CDR1 is MGHRA and CDR2 is YSYEKL. This CDR3 is built from 15 residues. Trimming took 1 base from V and 7 from J; bases not matched to a gene: 5.

This clone is a singleton in its sample. The CDR3 DNA reads TGTGCCAGCAGCTTGGGGCAGCGGAACACTGAAGCTTTCTTT. The encoded protein is CASSLGQRNTEAFF. The chain carries TRBV5-4 and TRBJ1-1; D remains ambiguous. CDR3 length: 14 residues. Germline CDR1 is SGHNT and CDR2 is YYREEE (reference sequence). Deletions cut 0 bases from V and 1 base from J, with 7 bases between.

The chain links TRBV5-5 to TRBJ1-5; D possibly corresponds to TRBD1 (5 bases). The length of the CDR3 is 14 residues. V lost 4 bases and J 3 bases, leaving 11 bases between the germline ends. The germline CDR1 and CDR2 sequences are SGHKS and YYEKEE (reference sequence). CDR3 sequence (DNA): TGTGCCAGCAGCCTGTGGGGCTACAATCAGCCCCAGCATTTT. It translates to CASSLWGYNQPQHF.

A remark on this clone: The same CDR3 also results from other DNA sequences found in this sample. The chain couples TRBV6-5 to TRBJ1-2, with a weak D call TRBD1 (6 bases). The CDR3 has 14 residues. V gave up 2 bases and J gave up 2 bases, with 9 bases separating them. Germline V gene sequence: CDR1 MNHEY, CDR2 SVGAGI. The CDR3 sequence is CASSYGGQNYGYTF. In nucleotides, the CDR3 is TGTGCCAGCAGTTACGGTGGACAGAACTATGGCTACACCTTC.

The chain has TRBV5-4 and TRBJ2-6; 9 positions match TRBD1. Trimming cost V 2 bases and J 1 base; bases outside gene matches: 7. Looked up from germline, CDR1 is SGHNT and CDR2 is YYREEE (reference sequence). The CDR3 extends over 18 amino acids. This CDR3 is CASSLTGGARSGANVLTF. DNA of the CDR3: TGTGCCAGCAGCTTAACAGGGGGCGCTAGGTCTGGGGCCAACGTCCTGACTTTC.

This clone was seen repeatedly, ten times or more. This chain connects TRBV5-1 to TRBJ1-5; D is possibly TRBD1 (6 bases). The V end lost 4 bases, the J end lost 3 bases, and 11 bases lay between the germline ends. The CDR3 covers 14 residues. CDR1 is SGHRS, CDR2 YFSETQ, per germline. The CDR3 is CASSPDRPNQPQHF. The DNA for the CDR3 is TGCGCCAGCAGCCCGGACAGACCCAATCAGCCCCAGCATTTT.

This chain links TRBV29-1 with TRBJ2-5; D is uncertain. The germline V gene encodes CDR1 SQVTM and CDR2 ANQGSEA. Between the trimmed V and J ends, which lost 6 bases and 3 bases, there was a span of 11 bases. This CDR3 region has 12 residues. CDR3 coding DNA: TGCAGCGTCGCTATAGCTGAAGAGACCCAGTACTTC. Translation gives CSVAIAEETQYF.

The V gene is TRBV3-1 (or the pseudogene TRBV3-2), the J gene TRBJ2-1, with D possibly TRBD1 on 5 matching bases. Trimming removed 2 bases from V and 10 bases from J, with 15 bases in between. CDR1 and CDR2 from the germline V gene are LGHDT and YNNKEL (reference sequence). This CDR3 has 14 amino acids. Here the CDR3 reads CASSQNSARAEQFF. In nucleotides, the CDR3 is TGTGCCAGCAGCCAAAACAGCGCCAGGGCGGAGCAGTTCTTC.